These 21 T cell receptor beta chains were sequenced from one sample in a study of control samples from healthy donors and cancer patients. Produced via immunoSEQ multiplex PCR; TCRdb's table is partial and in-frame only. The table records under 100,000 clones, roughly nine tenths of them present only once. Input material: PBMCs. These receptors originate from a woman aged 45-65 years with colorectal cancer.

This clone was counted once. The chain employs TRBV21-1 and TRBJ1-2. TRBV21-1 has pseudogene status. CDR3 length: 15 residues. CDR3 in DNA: TGTGCCAGCAGCAGAGCCCTTAAAGGGGGGGATGGCTACACCTTC. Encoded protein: CASSRALKGGDGYTF.

The CDR3 nucleotides read TGTGCCAGCAGCCCCTGGGTCTCACCCTTGGGAAACACCATATATTTT. This encodes CASSPWVSPLGNTIYF. The V call is TRBV7-2, the J call TRBJ1-3; D is ambiguous. Trimming pared 5 bases from V and 4 bases from J, leaving 18 bases between. The CDR3 has 16 amino acids. Germline loops: CDR1 SGHTA, CDR2 FQGNSA. Drawing the rest from reference TRBV7-2 and TRBJ1-3, the complete variable domain is GAGVSQSPSNKVTEKGKDVELRCDPISGHTALYWYRQSLGQGLEFLIYFQGNSAPDKSGLPSDRFSAERTGGSVSTLTIQRTQQEDSAVYLCASSPWVSPLGNTIYFGEGSWLTVV.

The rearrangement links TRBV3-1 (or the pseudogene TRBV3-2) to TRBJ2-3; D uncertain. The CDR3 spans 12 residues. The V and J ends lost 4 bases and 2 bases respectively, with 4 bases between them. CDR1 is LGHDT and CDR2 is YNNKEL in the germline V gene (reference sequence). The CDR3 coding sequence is TGTGCCAGCAGCCTGTCCACAGATACGCAGTATTTT. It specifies CASSLSTDTQYF.

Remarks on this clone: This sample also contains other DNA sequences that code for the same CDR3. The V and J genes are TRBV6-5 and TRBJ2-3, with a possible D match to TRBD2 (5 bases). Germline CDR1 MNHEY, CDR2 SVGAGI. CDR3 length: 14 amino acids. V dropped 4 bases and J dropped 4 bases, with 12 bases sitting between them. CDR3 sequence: CASSLSGGADTQYF. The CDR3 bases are TGTGCCAGCAGTTTATCTGGAGGAGCAGATACGCAGTATTTT.

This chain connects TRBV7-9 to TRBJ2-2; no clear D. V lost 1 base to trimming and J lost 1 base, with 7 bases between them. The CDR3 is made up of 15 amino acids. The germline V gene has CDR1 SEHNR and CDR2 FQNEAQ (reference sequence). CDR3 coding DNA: TGTGCCAGCAGCTTAGGTCTCCGGAACACCGGGGAGCTGTTTTTT. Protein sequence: CASSLGLRNTGELFF.

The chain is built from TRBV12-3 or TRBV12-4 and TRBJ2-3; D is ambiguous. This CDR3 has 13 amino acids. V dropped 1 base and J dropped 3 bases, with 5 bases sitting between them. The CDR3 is CASSLGETDTQYF. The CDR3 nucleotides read TGTGCCAGCAGTTTAGGAGAGACAGATACGCAGTATTTT.

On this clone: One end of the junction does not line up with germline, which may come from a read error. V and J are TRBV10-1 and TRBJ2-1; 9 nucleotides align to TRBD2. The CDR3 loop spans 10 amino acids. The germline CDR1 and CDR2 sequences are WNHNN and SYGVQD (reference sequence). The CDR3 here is CASPASGDLF. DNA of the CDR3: TGCGCCAGCCCAGCTAGCGGGGACCTCTTC.

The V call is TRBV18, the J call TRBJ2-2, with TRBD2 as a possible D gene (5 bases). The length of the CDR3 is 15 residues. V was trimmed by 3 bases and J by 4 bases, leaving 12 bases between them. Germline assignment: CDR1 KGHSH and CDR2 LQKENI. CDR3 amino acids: CASSPDGGLTGELFF. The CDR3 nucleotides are TGTGCCAGCTCACCCGACGGTGGACTCACCGGGGAGCTGTTTTTT.

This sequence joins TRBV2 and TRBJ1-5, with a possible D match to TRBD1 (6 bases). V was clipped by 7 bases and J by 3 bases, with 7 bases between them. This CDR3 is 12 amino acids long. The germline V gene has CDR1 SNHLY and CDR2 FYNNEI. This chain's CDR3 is CASNRANQPQHF. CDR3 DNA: TGTGCCAGCAACAGGGCCAATCAGCCCCAGCATTTT.

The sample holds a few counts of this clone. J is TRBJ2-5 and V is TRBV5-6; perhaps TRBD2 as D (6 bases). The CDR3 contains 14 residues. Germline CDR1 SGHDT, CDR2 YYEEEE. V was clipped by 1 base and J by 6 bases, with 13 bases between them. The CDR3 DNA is TGTGCCAGCAGCTTGTCGGCAGGGAGGAAGACCCAGTACTTC. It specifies CASSLSAGRKTQYF.

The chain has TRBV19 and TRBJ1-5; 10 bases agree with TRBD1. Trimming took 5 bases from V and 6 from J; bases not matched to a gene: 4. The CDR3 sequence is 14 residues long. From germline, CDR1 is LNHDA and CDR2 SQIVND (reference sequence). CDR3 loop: CASSATGGIQPQHF. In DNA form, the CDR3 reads TGTGCCAGTAGTGCGACAGGGGGCATTCAGCCCCAGCATTTT. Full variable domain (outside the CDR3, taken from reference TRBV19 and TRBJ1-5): DGGITQSPKYLFRKEGQNVTLSCEQNLNHDAMYWYRQDPGQGLRLIYYSQIVNDFQKGDIAEGYSVSREKKESFPLTVTSAQKNPTAFYLCASSATGGIQPQHFGDGTRLSIL.

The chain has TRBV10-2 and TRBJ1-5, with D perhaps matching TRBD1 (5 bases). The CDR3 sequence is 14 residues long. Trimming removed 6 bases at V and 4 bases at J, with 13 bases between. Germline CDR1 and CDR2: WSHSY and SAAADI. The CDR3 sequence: CASSLGGGNQPQHF. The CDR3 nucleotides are TGCGCCAGCAGCCTCGGGGGGGGAAATCAGCCCCAGCATTTT.

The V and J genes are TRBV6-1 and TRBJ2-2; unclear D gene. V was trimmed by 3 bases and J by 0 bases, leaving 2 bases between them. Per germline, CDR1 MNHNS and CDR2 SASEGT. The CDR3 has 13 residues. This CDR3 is CASSDPNTGELFF. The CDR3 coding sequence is TGTGCCAGCAGTGACCCGAACACCGGGGAGCTGTTTTTT.

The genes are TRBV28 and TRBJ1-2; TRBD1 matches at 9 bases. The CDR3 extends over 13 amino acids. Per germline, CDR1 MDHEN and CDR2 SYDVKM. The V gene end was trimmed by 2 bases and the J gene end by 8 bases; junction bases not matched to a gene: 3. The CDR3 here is CASSLRDRVGYTF. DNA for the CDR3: TGTGCCAGCAGTTTACGGGACAGGGTCGGCTACACCTTC.

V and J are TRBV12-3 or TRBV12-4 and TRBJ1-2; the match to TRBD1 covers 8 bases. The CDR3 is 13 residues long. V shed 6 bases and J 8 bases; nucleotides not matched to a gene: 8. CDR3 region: CASRSPGGAGYTF. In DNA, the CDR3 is TGTGCCAGCAGGTCCCCAGGGGGCGCGGGCTACACCTTC.

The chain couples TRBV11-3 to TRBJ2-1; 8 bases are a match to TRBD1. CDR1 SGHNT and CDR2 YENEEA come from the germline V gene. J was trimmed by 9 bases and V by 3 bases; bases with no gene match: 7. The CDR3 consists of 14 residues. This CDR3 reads CASSLSQGAAEQFF. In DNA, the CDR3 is TGTGCCAGCAGCTTGAGTCAGGGGGCGGCTGAGCAGTTCTTC.

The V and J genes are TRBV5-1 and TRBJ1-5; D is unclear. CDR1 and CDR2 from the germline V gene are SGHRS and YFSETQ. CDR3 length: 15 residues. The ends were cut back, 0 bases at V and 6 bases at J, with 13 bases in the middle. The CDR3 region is CASSLGPEGSQPQHF. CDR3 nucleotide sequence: TGCGCCAGCAGCTTGGGGCCCGAGGGTAGTCAGCCCCAGCATTTT.

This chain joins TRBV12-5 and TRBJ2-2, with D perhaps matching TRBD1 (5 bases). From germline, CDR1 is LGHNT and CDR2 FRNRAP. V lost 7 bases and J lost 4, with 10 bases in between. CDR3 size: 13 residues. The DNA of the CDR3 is TGTGCTAGTGCCCCCAGGGTCACCGGGGAGCTGTTTTTT. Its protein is CASAPRVTGELFF.

This CDR3 is CASRAGALNTEAFF. The CDR3 DNA follows: TGTGCCAGCAGGGCGGGGGCCTTGAACACTGAAGCTTTCTTT. This sequence joins TRBV6-5 and TRBJ1-1, with a possible D match to TRBD1 (6 bases). Germline V gene lookup returns CDR1 MNHEY and CDR2 SVGAGI. This CDR3 contains 14 residues. V was pared by 6 bases and J by 0 bases, with 11 bases between.

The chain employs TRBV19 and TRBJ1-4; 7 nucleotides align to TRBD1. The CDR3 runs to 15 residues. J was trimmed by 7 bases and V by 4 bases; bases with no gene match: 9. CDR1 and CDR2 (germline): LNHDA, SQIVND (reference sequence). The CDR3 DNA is TGTGCCAGTAGTACAAAGGACAGGCGGGGTGAAAAACTGTTTTTT. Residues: CASSTKDRRGEKLFF.

The CDR3 region has the DNA TGTGCCATCAGTGAACACAGGAATACGGACACTGAAGCTTTCTTT. It yields the protein CAISEHRNTDTEAFF. The chain links TRBV10-3 to TRBJ1-1; tentatively, D is TRBD1 (5 bases). The length of the CDR3 is 15 residues. Looked up from germline, CDR1 is ENHRY and CDR2 is SYGVKD. Trimming removed 3 bases at V and 3 bases at J, with 14 bases between.